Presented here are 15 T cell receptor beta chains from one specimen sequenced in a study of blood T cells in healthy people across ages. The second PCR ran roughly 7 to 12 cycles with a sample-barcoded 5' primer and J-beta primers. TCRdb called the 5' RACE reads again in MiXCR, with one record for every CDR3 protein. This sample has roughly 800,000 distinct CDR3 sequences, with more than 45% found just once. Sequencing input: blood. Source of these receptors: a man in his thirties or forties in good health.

The chain's CDR3 is CASSQRFDTEAFF. The CDR3 nucleotides are TGTGCCAGCAGCCAACGATTCGACACTGAAGCTTTCTTT. V and J are TRBV7-9 and TRBJ1-1, with D uncertain. Trimming left V 5 bases short and J 3 bases short, with 10 bases between. CDR3 length equals 13 residues. Germline V gives CDR1 SEHNR, CDR2 FQNEAQ (reference sequence).

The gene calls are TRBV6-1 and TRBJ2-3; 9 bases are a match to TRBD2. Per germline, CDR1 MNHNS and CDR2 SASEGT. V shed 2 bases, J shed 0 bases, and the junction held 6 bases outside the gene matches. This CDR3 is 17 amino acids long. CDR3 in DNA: TGTGCCAGCAGTGAATTACCTAGCGGGGTTAGCACAGATACGCAGTATTTT. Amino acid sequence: CASSELPSGVSTDTQYF.

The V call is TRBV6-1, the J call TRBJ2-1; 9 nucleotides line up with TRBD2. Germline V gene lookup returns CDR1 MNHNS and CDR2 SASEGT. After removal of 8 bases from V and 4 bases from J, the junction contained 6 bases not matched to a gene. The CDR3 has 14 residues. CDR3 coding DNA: TGTGCCAGCTCCGGGACTAGCTGGTACAATGAGCAGTTCTTC. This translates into CASSGTSWYNEQFF.

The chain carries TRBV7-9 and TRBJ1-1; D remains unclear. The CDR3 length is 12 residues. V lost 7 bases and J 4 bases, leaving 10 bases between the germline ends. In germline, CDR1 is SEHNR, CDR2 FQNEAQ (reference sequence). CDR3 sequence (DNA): TGTGCCAGCACCCGGGCTGTCACTGAAGCTTTCTTT. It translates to CASTRAVTEAFF.

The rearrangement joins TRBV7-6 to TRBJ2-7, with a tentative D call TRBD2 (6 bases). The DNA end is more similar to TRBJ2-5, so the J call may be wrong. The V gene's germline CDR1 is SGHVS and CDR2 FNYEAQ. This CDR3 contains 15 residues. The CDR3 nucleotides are TGTGCCAGCAGCCCAAAGACTAGTTTCCAAGAGACCCAGTACTTC. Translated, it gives CASSPKTSFQETQYF.

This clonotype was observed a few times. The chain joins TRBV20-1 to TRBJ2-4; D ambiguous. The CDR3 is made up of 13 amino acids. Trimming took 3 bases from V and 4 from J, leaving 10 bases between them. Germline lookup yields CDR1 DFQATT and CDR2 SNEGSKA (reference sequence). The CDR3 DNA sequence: TGCAGTGCTAGTACGTGGAAAAAAAACATTCAGTACTTC. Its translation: CSASTWKKNIQYF.

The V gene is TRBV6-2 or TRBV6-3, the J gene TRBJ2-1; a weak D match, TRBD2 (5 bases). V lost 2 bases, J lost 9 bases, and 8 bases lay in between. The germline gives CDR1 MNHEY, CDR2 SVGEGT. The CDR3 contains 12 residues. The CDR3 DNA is TGTGCCAGCAGTTACCCCGGGGTTGAGCAGTTCTTC. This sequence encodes CASSYPGVEQFF.

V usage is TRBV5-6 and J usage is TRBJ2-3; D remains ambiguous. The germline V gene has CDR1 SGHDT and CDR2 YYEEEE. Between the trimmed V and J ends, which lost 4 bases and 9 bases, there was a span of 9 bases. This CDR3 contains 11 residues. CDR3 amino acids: CASSGTGTQYF. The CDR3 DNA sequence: TGTGCCAGCAGCGGAACCGGGACGCAGTATTTT.

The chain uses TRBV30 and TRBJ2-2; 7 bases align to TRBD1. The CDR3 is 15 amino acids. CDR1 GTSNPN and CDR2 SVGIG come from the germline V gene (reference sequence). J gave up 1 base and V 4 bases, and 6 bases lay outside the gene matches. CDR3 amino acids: CAWIMTGKNTGELFF. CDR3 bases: TGTGCCTGGATAATGACAGGGAAGAACACCGGGGAGCTGTTTTTT.

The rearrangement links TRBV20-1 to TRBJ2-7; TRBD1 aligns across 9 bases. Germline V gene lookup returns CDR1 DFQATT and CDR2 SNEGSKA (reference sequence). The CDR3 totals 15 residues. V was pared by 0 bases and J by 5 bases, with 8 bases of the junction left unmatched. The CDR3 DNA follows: TGCAGTGCTAGAGATTCGGACAGGGGTGGCCACGAGCAGTACTTC. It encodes CSARDSDRGGHEQYF.

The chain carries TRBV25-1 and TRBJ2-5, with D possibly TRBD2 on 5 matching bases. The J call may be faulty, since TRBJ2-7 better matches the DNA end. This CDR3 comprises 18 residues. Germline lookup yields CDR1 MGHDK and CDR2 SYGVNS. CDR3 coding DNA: TGTGCCAGCAGTGAAGCGAAGAGCGGAGTCGGACTCTTCTACGAGCAGTACTTC. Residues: CASSEAKSGVGLFYEQYF.

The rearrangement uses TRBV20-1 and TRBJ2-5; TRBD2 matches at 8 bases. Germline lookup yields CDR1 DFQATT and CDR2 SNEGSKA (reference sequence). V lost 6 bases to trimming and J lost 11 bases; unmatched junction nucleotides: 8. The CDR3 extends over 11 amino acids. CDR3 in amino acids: CSAVNSGMQYF. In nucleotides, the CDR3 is TGCAGTGCGGTAAATAGCGGGATGCAGTACTTC.

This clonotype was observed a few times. The CDR3 region is CASSHITTTSTDTQYF. For the CDR3, the DNA is TGTGCCAGCAGCCATATCACTACTACTAGCACAGATACGCAGTATTTT. The chain links TRBV7-2 to TRBJ2-3; no firm D call. This CDR3 region has 16 residues. Trimming removed 5 bases at V and 0 bases at J, with 15 bases between. Per the germline V gene, CDR1 is SGHTA and CDR2 is FQGNSA.

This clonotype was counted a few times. The CDR3 here is CSARFSRESETQYF. DNA of the CDR3: TGCAGTGCCCGTTTTAGCAGGGAAAGCGAGACCCAGTACTTC. The chain carries TRBV20-1 and TRBJ2-5, with a weak D call TRBD1 (5 bases). Germline-derived CDR1 and CDR2 are DFQATT and SNEGSKA (reference sequence). The V end lost 6 bases, the J end lost 5 bases, and 19 bases lay between the germline ends. There are 14 residues in the CDR3.

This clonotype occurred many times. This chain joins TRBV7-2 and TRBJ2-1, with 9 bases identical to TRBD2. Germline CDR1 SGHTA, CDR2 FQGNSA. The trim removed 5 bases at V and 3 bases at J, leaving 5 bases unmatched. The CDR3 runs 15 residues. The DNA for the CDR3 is TGTGCCAGCAGCCGAGAACTAGCGGGCTACAATGAGCAGTTCTTC. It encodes CASSRELAGYNEQFF.